The next 10 T cell receptor beta chains were all read from a single sample in a study of CD8+ T cells in alopecia areata. Extracted RNA was reverse transcribed, and the resulting cDNA served as sequencing template. Data came from immunoSEQ multiplex PCR; TCRdb stores just in-frame clones and leaves some out. The sample lists some 180,000 clones, roughly 59% occurring once. The material sequenced was CD4+ T cells sorted from blood, taken at week 0. The origin of the receptors is a human donor with alopecia areata.

The V and J genes are TRBV7-2 and TRBJ2-5; D gene unclear. CDR3 size: 14 residues. CDR1 is SGHTA and CDR2 is FQGNSA in the germline V gene. The V and J ends lost 1 base and 2 bases respectively, with 8 bases between them. Written as DNA, the CDR3 is TGTGCCAGCAGCTTAGATTTGCGGCAAGAGACCCAGTACTTC. Encoded protein: CASSLDLRQETQYF.

The chain uses TRBV10-3 and TRBJ2-4; D may be TRBD1 or TRBD2 (5 bases each). Trimming cost V 8 bases and J 3 bases, with 8 bases left between them. This CDR3 comprises 12 residues. Germline CDR1 ENHRY, CDR2 SYGVKD. The chain's CDR3 is CAIGDGKNIQYF. The CDR3 DNA reads TGTGCCATCGGGGACGGCAAAAACATTCAGTACTTC.

This clone was observed a few times. The chain links TRBV7-2 to TRBJ2-3; D remains unclear. From germline, CDR1 is SGHTA and CDR2 FQGNSA. The CDR3 extends over 14 amino acids. Trimming removed 5 bases at V and 5 bases at J, with 14 bases between. This CDR3 is CASSKAFGGDTQYF. DNA of the CDR3: TGTGCCAGCAGCAAGGCCTTCGGTGGAGATACGCAGTATTTT.

The chain has TRBV29-1 and TRBJ2-7; tentative D call: TRBD2 (5 bases). V was pared by 7 bases and J by 5 bases, with 18 bases between. Germline values: CDR1 SQVTM, CDR2 ANQGSEA. The length of the CDR3 is 13 residues. As DNA, the CDR3 is TGCAGCGGTCGAGGGTGGCGCACCGACGAGCAGTACTTC. It codes for CSGRGWRTDEQYF.

The rearrangement uses TRBV5-6 and TRBJ2-3; maybe TRBD1 (6 bases). V lost 1 base and J 0 bases, leaving 15 bases between the germline ends. CDR1 and CDR2 from the germline V gene are SGHDT and YYEEEE. This CDR3 has 17 amino acids. Written as DNA, the CDR3 is TGTGCCAGCAGCTTGAATGGGGCAGGGGCAAGCACAGATACGCAGTATTTT. This codes for CASSLNGAGASTDTQYF.

The chain couples TRBV29-1 to TRBJ2-3; TRBD1 matches at 10 bases. Germline loops: CDR1 SQVTM, CDR2 ANQGSEA. V was clipped by 6 bases and J by 6 bases; unmatched bases: 9. This CDR3 is built from 14 residues. The CDR3 nucleotides are TGCAGCGTGACCAGGACAGGGGGTGCTGATACGCAGTATTTT. This encodes CSVTRTGGADTQYF.

This clone occurred many times. The V and J genes are TRBV7-8 and TRBJ2-7; 8 nucleotides line up with TRBD1. V was clipped by 3 bases and J by 5 bases; unmatched bases: 9. This CDR3 is 15 amino acids long. Germline V gives CDR1 SGHVS, CDR2 FQNEAQ. The CDR3 coding sequence is TGTGCCAGCAGCTTCTTTGAGACAGGGGCAGACGAGCAGTACTTC. Its translation is CASSFFETGADEQYF.

V is TRBV15 and J is TRBJ2-5; D uncertain. Germline assignment: CDR1 LNHNV and CDR2 YYDKDF (reference sequence). V lost 0 bases and J 5 bases, leaving 7 bases between the germline ends. The CDR3 spans 13 residues. The CDR3 bases are TGTGCCACCAGCAGAGAGCCTCTGGAGACCCAGTACTTC. The encoded protein is CATSREPLETQYF.

This chain uses TRBV27 with TRBJ1-5; TRBD1 might be the D (6 bases). V was clipped by 3 bases and J by 2 bases, with 14 bases between them. The germline V gene encodes CDR1 MNHEY and CDR2 SMNVEV (reference sequence). There are 16 residues in the CDR3. The CDR3 loop is CASSLQGRVGNQPQHF. CDR3 sequence (DNA): TGTGCCAGCAGTTTGCAGGGGCGAGTAGGCAATCAGCCCCAGCATTTT.

Remarks on this clone: The same CDR3 is also encoded by other DNA sequences in this sample. The chain joins TRBV29-1 to TRBJ1-2, with 8 bases matching TRBD1. The germline V gene encodes CDR1 SQVTM and CDR2 ANQGSEA. The V gene end was trimmed by 6 bases and the J gene end by 2 bases; junction bases not matched to a gene: 5. The CDR3 runs to 13 residues. The CDR3: CSVQDRDNYGYTF. In DNA form, the CDR3 reads TGCAGCGTGCAGGACAGGGACAACTATGGCTACACCTTC.